This note documents a single T cell receptor beta chain sequence. Its antigen is still unknown. This entry belongs to a study of CD8+CD57+ T cells in acquired aplastic anemia. Study details: Across the sorted CD4+ and CD8+ cells, DNA amounts averaged roughly 3 ug. The study, taken as a whole, reports: Patients and controls shared over 25 CD8+ CDR3 sequences, highly expressed in patients.

Patients chosen for sequencing had CD8+CD57+ cells that had expanded, as shown by flow cytometry. Each of the patients presented with severe acquired aplastic anemia. At blood sampling, none of the patients had yet received therapy. CDR3 size: 12 residues. V was cut by 4 bases and J by 11 bases, with 15 bases left in between. Germline CDR1 ENHRY, CDR2 SYGVKD. TCR beta VDJ and CDR3 profiles were obtained from a genomic DNA template. TCRdb reprocessed the reads via MiXCR and lists one record per CDR3 protein. Seen here are a few hundred thousand distinct CDR3 sequences, about 80% observed once, and the top ten hold around 40%.

The chain joins TRBV10-3 to TRBJ2-7, with D possibly matching TRBD2 (6 bases). The sequence was collected from a human donor with aplastic anemia. Sequencing was done on a sample of sorted CD4+, CD8+, or CD8+CD57+ T cells (not recorded which) from PBMCs. This CDR3 is CAISGNSEGKYF. The CDR3 DNA is TGTGCCATCAGTGGCAATTCGGAGGGAAAGTACTTC.